Sequencing of this T cell receptor (beta chain) was carried out in a study of cytomegalovirus exposure and HLA in healthy donors. The PCR employed 60 Vbeta primers together with 13 Jbeta primers. The protocol was immunoSEQ multiplex PCR, while the TCRdb copy is restricted to in-frame clones and leaves out a portion. The sample has about 190,000 clones, 87% seen once. CDR1 and CDR2 (germline): MDHEN, SYDVKM. The CDR3 totals 14 residues. Trimming took off 7 bases at V and 5 bases at J, with 17 bases between the two ends. The sequence came from a boy aged 2 to 10 in good health and CMV-seronegative. Sequenced sample: PBMCs. The chain uses TRBV28 and TRBJ2-5, with D maybe TRBD2 (6 bases). This CDR3 is CASTLQTGGETQYF. The CDR3 bases are TGTGCCAGCACCCTTCAGACCGGAGGGGAGACCCAGTACTTC.